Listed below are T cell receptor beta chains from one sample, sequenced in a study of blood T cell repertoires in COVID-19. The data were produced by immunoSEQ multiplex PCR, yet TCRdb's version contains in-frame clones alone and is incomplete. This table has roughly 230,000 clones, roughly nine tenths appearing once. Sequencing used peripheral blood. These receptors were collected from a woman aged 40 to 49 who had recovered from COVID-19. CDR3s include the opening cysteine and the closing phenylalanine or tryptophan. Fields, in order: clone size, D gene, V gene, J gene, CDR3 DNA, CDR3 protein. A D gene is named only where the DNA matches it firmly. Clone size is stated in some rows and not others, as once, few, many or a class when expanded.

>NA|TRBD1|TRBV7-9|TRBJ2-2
TGTGCCAGCAGCGCGCAAGGACAGGGGAGGAACGGGGAGCTGTTTTTT
CASSAQGQGRNGELFF
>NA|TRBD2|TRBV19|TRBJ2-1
TGTGCCAGTAGGTTGCGGGAGGGCCGTATCTCCTACAATGAGCAGTTCTTC
CASRLREGRISYNEQFF
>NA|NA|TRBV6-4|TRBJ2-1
TGTGCCAGCAGCGGCGGGGAGAATGAGCAGTTCTTC
CASSGGENEQFF
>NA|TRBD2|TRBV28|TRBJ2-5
TGTGCCAGCAGTTTAATTGACGTGACTAGCCGGGAGACCCAGTACTTC
CASSLIDVTSRETQYF
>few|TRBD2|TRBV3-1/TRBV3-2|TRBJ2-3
TGTGCCAGCAGCCCAGGGTGGGGAGGGGCAAGCACAGATACGCAGTATTTT
CASSPGWGGASTDTQYF
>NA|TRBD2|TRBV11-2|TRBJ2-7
TGTGCCAGCAGCTTAACCGTGCCTAGCGGGGGGTTCGGAGGGGAGCAGTACTTC
CASSLTVPSGGFGGEQYF
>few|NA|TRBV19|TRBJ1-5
TGTGCCAGTAGTATAAGGGCAGGGAGGGAGTATAGCAATCAGCCCCAGCATTTT
CASSIRAGREYSNQPQHF
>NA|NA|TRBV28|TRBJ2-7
TGTGCCAGCAGCTACAGGCCCTACGAGCAGTACTTC
CASSYRPYEQYF
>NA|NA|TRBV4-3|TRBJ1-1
TGCGCCAGCAGCCAAGACTCGGGGTTCACTGAAGCTTTCTTT
CASSQDSGFTEAFF
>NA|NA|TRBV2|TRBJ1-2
TGTGCCAGCAGTCTTGGCCAAAACTATGGCTACACCTTC
CASSLGQNYGYTF
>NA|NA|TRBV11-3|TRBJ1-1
TGTGCCAGCAGCTTAGATTCCAGGGAAGCTTTCTTT
CASSLDSREAFF
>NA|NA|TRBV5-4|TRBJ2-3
TGTGCCAGCAGCTCCAGACAGGAATTCACAGATACGCAGTATTTT
CASSSRQEFTDTQYF
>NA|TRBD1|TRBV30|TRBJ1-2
TGTGCTGCGGTCTTTCATCGGGGGACAGGGTCATATGGCTACACCTTC
CAAVFHRGTGSYGYTF
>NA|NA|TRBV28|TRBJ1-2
TGTGCCAGCAGTTTGGGCGGGTTTAGGGGCTACACCTTC
CASSLGGFRGYTF
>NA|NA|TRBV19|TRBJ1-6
TGTGCCAGTAGTATTGGCACAGGCCTGAATTCACCCCTCCACTTT
CASSIGTGLNSPLHF
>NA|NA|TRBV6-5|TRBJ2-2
TGTGCCAGCAGTTCCGGGATAAACACCGGGGAGCTGTTTTTT
CASSSGINTGELFF
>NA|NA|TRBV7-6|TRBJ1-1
TGTGCCAGCAGCTTAGCGAGTGGACAGGCTTTCTTT
CASSLASGQAFF
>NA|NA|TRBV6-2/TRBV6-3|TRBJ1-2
TGTGCCAGCAGCCATGGACACCTTTTCTATGGCTACACCTTC
CASSHGHLFYGYTF
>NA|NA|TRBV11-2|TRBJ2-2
TGTGCCAGCAGAGCTGCAGCGACCGGGGAGCTGTTTTTT
CASRAAATGELFF
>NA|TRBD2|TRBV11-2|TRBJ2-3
TGTGCCAGCAGCTTAGTGGCTAGCGGGAGGTCAGATACGCAGTATTTT
CASSLVASGRSDTQYF
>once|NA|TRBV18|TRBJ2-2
TGTGCCAGCTCACCAGTTCAAGGGAGCGGGGAGCTGTTTTTT
CASSPVQGSGELFF
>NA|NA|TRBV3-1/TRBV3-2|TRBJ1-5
TGTGCCAGCAGCCAAGTTCCGAATCAGCCCCAGCATTTT
CASSQVPNQPQHF
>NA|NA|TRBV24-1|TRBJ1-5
TGTGCCACCAGTGCCGGGGGGGACAATCAGCCCCAGCATTTT
CATSAGGDNQPQHF
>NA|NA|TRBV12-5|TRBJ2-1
TGTGCTAGTGGTTCCCCGAGTGCTCAGTTCTTC
CASGSPSAQFF
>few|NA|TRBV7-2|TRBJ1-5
TGTGCCAGCAGCCTCGGGGGGCGGAGCAATCAGCCCCAGCATTTT
CASSLGGRSNQPQHF
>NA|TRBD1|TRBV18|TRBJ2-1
TGTGCCAGCTCACCACCTTCAGGGACAGGGGTGGATAGAAATGAGCAGTTCTTC
CASSPPSGTGVDRNEQFF
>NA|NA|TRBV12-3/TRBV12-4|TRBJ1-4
TGTGCCAGCAGTTCGGGAGATGGTGAAAAACTGTTTTTT
CASSSGDGEKLFF
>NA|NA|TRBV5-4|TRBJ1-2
TGTGCCAGCAGTCTACCCCAGGCGAGGGGGTATGGCTACACCTTC
CASSLPQARGYGYTF
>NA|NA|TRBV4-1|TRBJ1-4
TGCGCCAGCAGCCCTCTGACTGCTGAAAAACTGTTTTTT
CASSPLTAEKLFF
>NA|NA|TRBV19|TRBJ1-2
TGTGCCAGTAGTCCCGCAGTTAACTATGGCTACACCTTC
CASSPAVNYGYTF
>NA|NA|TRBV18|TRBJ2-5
TGTGCCAGCTCACCACTGACAGGTAGCGGGCAAGAGACCCAGTACTTC
CASSPLTGSGQETQYF
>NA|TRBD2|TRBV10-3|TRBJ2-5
TGTGCCATCAGTGGGGAAGCGGGAGTTTTTGAGACCCAGTACTTC
CAISGEAGVFETQYF
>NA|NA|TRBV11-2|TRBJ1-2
TGTGCCAGCAGCTTAGATTCTTTGGCGGTCTATGGCTACACCTTC
CASSLDSLAVYGYTF
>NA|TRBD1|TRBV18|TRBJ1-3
TGTGCCAGCTCGGCCGGGACAGGGAACGGAAACACCATATATTTT
CASSAGTGNGNTIYF
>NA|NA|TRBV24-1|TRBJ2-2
TGTGCCACCAGTGATTACGGACAGACGAACACCGGGGAGCTGTTTTTT
CATSDYGQTNTGELFF
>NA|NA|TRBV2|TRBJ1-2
TGTGCCAGCAGTCGCGACAGGCCCGGCTACACCTTC
CASSRDRPGYTF
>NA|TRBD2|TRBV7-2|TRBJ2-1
TGTGCCAGCAGCAAGGGACTAGCGGGATTTGATGAGCAGTTCTTC
CASSKGLAGFDEQFF
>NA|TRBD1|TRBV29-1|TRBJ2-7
TGCAGCGTTGAAAGTACAGGGGTTTCCTACGAGCAGTACTTC
CSVESTGVSYEQYF
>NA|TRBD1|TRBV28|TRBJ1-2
TGTGCCAGCAGTATGGGACAGAACTATGGCTACACCTTC
CASSMGQNYGYTF
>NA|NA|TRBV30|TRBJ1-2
TGTGCCTGGAGGGTAGATTTTGGCTACACCTTC
CAWRVDFGYTF
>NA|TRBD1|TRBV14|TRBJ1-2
TGTGCCAGCAGCCCCACAGGGGCTGTCGGCTACACCTTC
CASSPTGAVGYTF
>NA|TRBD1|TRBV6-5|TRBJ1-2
TGTGCCAGCAGTTACTCGACAGGGGGTATCTATGGCTACACCTTC
CASSYSTGGIYGYTF
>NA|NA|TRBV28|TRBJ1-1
TGTGCCAGCAGTCATAGGGGGAGGAACACTGAAGCTTTCTTT
CASSHRGRNTEAFF